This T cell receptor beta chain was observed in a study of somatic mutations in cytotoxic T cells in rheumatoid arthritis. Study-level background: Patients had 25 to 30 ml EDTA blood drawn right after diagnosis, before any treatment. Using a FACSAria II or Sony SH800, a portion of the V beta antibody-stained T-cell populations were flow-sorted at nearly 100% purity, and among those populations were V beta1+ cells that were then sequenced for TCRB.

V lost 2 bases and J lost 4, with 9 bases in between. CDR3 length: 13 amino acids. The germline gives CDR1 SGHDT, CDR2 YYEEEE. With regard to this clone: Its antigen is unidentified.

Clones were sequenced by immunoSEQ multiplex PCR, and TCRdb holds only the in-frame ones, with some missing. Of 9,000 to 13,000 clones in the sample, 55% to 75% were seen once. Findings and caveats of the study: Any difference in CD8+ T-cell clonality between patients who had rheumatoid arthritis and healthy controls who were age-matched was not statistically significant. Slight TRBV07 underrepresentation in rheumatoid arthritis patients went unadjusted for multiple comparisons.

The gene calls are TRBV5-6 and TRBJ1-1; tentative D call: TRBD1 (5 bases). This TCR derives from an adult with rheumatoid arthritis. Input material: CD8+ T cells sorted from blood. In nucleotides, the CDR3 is TGTGCCAGCAGCTTTGGGACGTCCACTGAAGCTTTCTTT. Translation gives CASSFGTSTEAFF. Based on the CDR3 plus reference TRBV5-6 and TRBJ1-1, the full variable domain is DAGVTQSPTHLIKTRGQQVTLRCSPKSGHDTVSWYQQALGQGPQFIFQYYEEEERQRGNFPDRFSGHQFPNYSSELNVNALLLGDSALYLCASSFGTSTEAFFGQGTRLTVV.